Listed below are T cell receptor beta chains from one sample, sequenced in a study of post-analysis software for immune sequencing data. A single record per CDR3 protein comes from TCRdb applying MiXCR to the PCR reads. The sample holds roughly 650,000 distinct CDR3 sequences, 55% to 60% seen once. The sample was blood. The receptors here all came from a girl aged 2 to 9 with multiple sclerosis. CDR3s include the opening cysteine and the closing phenylalanine or tryptophan. Fields, in order: D gene, J gene, clone size, V gene, CDR3 DNA, CDR3 protein. The D gene is left open where the match is weak. Part of the rows lack a size; the others show once, few, many or a class for expanded clones.

d_call: -
j_call: TRBJ2-4
clone_size: -
v_call: TRBV12-3/TRBV12-4
cdr3_nt: TGTGCCAGCAGCACGTCTGTAAACATTCAGTACTTC
cdr3_aa: CASSTSVNIQYF

d_call: -
j_call: TRBJ2-1
clone_size: -
v_call: TRBV29-1
cdr3_nt: TGCAGCGTTGAAGGGATTTGGCGGGGTCCTTACAACGAGCAGTTCTTC
cdr3_aa: CSVEGIWRGPYNEQFF

d_call: -
j_call: TRBJ2-1
clone_size: few
v_call: TRBV9
cdr3_nt: TGTGCCAGCAGCGCTGGACTAGAGCAGTTCTTC
cdr3_aa: CASSAGLEQFF

d_call: -
j_call: TRBJ2-7
clone_size: -
v_call: TRBV5-1
cdr3_nt: TGCGCCAGCAGCCCACGCCTTCCCGGGACCTCGCCCCCCGAGCAGTACTTC
cdr3_aa: CASSPRLPGTSPPEQYF

d_call: TRBD1
j_call: TRBJ2-5
clone_size: -
v_call: TRBV6-5
cdr3_nt: TGTGCCAGCAGTCGGACAGGGGGCACTAAGACCCAGTACTTC
cdr3_aa: CASSRTGGTKTQYF

d_call: TRBD2
j_call: TRBJ2-7
clone_size: few
v_call: TRBV5-4
cdr3_nt: TGTGCCAGCAGCCCCGCCAGCGGGATTTACGAGCAGTACTTC
cdr3_aa: CASSPASGIYEQYF

d_call: -
j_call: TRBJ2-3
clone_size: -
v_call: TRBV12-3/TRBV12-4
cdr3_nt: TGTGCCAGCAGTTTGGGCGGGCCATCAGATACGCAGTATTTT
cdr3_aa: CASSLGGPSDTQYF

d_call: TRBD2
j_call: TRBJ2-1
clone_size: -
v_call: TRBV2
cdr3_nt: TGTGCCAGCACTAAAGCCCCGGGGGGTATAGATGAGCAGTTCTTC
cdr3_aa: CASTKAPGGIDEQFF

d_call: -
j_call: TRBJ1-2
clone_size: -
v_call: TRBV21-1
cdr3_nt: TGTGCCAGCAGCAAAGCGCTTAGGGACAGGGAATTGGACTACTATGGCTACACCTTC
cdr3_aa: CASSKALRDRELDYYGYTF

d_call: -
j_call: TRBJ1-2
clone_size: -
v_call: TRBV20-1
cdr3_nt: TGCAGTGCTAGAGTTCAGGACAGTTATGGCTACACCTTC
cdr3_aa: CSARVQDSYGYTF

d_call: -
j_call: TRBJ2-5
clone_size: -
v_call: TRBV11-2
cdr3_nt: TGTGCCAGCAGACCGACGAACCAGGGTCGGGAGACCCAGTACTTC
cdr3_aa: CASRPTNQGRETQYF

d_call: TRBD2
j_call: TRBJ2-1
clone_size: once
v_call: TRBV7-8
cdr3_nt: TGTGCCCGCAGCTTTCTTAGCGGGGGGACAACTAATGAGCAGTTCTTC
cdr3_aa: CARSFLSGGTTNEQFF

d_call: -
j_call: TRBJ2-7
clone_size: few
v_call: TRBV2
cdr3_nt: TGTGATCAGGGTAGGGCTGGCGAGCAGTACTTC
cdr3_aa: CDQGRAGEQYF

d_call: -
j_call: TRBJ1-2
clone_size: -
v_call: TRBV12-3/TRBV12-4
cdr3_nt: TGTGCCAGCAGTTTCGGGGAGTCGGGCGGCTACACCTTC
cdr3_aa: CASSFGESGGYTF

d_call: TRBD1
j_call: TRBJ1-2
clone_size: -
v_call: TRBV6-5
cdr3_nt: TGTGCCGGCAGTTACAGGACCGGGACAGGGGACGGCTACACCTTC
cdr3_aa: CAGSYRTGTGDGYTF

d_call: TRBD2
j_call: TRBJ2-3
clone_size: -
v_call: TRBV4-2
cdr3_nt: TGTGCCAGCAGCCAAGATTGGCGGGGGGGCATCAATACGCAGTATTTT
cdr3_aa: CASSQDWRGGINTQYF

d_call: TRBD1
j_call: TRBJ2-1
clone_size: -
v_call: TRBV9
cdr3_nt: TGTGCCAGCAGCGCCGACAGGGGGTGGGGGTTAAATGAGCAGTTCTTC
cdr3_aa: CASSADRGWGLNEQFF

d_call: -
j_call: TRBJ1-2
clone_size: -
v_call: TRBV29-1
cdr3_nt: TGCAGCGCTTACTTCCGGGACGACTATGGCTACACCTTC
cdr3_aa: CSAYFRDDYGYTF

d_call: TRBD2
j_call: TRBJ2-7
clone_size: few
v_call: TRBV20-1
cdr3_nt: TGCAGTGCTAGAGACCCGGGGACTAGCGCGTACGAGCAGTACTTC
cdr3_aa: CSARDPGTSAYEQYF

d_call: TRBD2
j_call: TRBJ2-7
clone_size: few
v_call: TRBV20-1
cdr3_nt: TGCAGTGCTAGCGTTTTAGCGGGAGGAAGGGGTTACGAGCAGTACTTC
cdr3_aa: CSASVLAGGRGYEQYF

d_call: -
j_call: TRBJ2-5
clone_size: -
v_call: TRBV12-3/TRBV12-4
cdr3_nt: TGTGCCAGCAGTCCTTCCCGGCCGGGTCGCGGAGAGACCCAGTACTTC
cdr3_aa: CASSPSRPGRGETQYF

d_call: -
j_call: TRBJ2-5
clone_size: -
v_call: TRBV29-1
cdr3_nt: TGCAGCGTCGAAGGGATTCCCGAGACCCAGTACTTC
cdr3_aa: CSVEGIPETQYF